This TCR beta chain emerged from a study of cytomegalovirus exposure and HLA in healthy donors. Broader study findings: Presence/absence analyses treated sequencing depth as roughly uniform across donors. A later analysis reportedly found that, within productive TCRs, an Asian-associated ancestry cluster had fewer N-insertions than the mean observed across the approximately 700 donors. Listed as cytomegalovirus-associated were over 150 TCR beta chains.

About this clone: What it recognizes is unknown.

The PCR ran on 60 Vbeta and 13 Jbeta primers. This table comes from immunoSEQ multiplex PCR, and its TCRdb copy is limited to in-frame clones, with some not included. The repertoire holds around 78,000 clones, with about 78% as singletons. Sequencing input: PBMCs. The sequence came from a male donor in good health and CMV-seronegative.

DNA of the CDR3: TGTGCCAGCAGCCAAGGGACAGGGCCCTACGAGCAGTACTTC. The encoded protein is CASSQGTGPYEQYF. The chain carries TRBV4-2 and TRBJ2-7; 8 bases align to TRBD1. V gave up 1 base and J gave up 2 bases; unmatched junction bases: 1. The CDR3 totals 14 residues. Germline V CDR1 and CDR2: LGHNA, YNFKEQ.